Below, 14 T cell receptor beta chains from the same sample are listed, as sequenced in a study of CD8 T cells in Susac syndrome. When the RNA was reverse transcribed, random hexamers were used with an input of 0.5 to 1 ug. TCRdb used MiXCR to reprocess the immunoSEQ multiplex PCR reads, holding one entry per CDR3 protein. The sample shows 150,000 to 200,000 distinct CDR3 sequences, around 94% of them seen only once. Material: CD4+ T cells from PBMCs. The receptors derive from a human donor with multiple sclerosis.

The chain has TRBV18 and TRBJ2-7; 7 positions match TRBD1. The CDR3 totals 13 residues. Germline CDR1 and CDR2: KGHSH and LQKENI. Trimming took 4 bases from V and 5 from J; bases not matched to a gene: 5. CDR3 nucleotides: TGTGCCAGCTCACTTCCCGGGACAGACGAGCAGTACTTC. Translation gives CASSLPGTDEQYF.

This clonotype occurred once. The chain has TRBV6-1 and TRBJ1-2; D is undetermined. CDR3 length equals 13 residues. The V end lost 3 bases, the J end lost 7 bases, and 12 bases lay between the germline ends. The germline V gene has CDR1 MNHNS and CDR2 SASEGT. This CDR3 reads CASSDPRAAGYTF. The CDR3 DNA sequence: TGTGCCAGCAGTGATCCCCGGGCTGCTGGCTACACCTTC.

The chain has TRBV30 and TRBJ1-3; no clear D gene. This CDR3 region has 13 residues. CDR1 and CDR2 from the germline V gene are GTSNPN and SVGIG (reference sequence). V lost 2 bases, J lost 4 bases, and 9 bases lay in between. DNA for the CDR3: TGTGCCTGGAGTTTTGGCAGCGGAAACACCATATATTTT. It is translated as CAWSFGSGNTIYF. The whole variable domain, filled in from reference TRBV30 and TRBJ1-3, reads SQTIHQWPATLVQPVGSPLSLECTVEGTSNPNLYWYRQAAGRGLQLLFYSVGIGQISSEVPQNLSASRPQDRQFILSSKKLLLSDSGFYLCAWSFGSGNTIYFGEGSWLTVV.

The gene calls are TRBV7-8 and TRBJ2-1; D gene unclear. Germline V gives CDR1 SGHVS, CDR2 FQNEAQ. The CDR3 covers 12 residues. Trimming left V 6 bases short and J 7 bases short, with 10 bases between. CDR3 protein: CASSESQNEQFF. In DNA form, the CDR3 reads TGTGCCAGCAGTGAATCACAAAATGAGCAGTTCTTC.

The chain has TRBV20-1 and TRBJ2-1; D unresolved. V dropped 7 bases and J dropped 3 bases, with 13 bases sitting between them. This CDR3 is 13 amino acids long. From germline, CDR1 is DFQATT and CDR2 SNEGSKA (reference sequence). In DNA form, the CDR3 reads TGCAGTGGAGTGGGAAGTATCTACAATGAGCAGTTCTTC. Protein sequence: CSGVGSIYNEQFF.

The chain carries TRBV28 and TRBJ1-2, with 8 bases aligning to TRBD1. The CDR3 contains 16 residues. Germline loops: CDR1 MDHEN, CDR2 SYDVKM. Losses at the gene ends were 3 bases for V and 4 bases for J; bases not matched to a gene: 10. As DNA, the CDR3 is TGTGCCAGCAGTTTTTCAGGGGGCCGCAGGGGCTATGGCTACACCTTC. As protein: CASSFSGGRRGYGYTF.

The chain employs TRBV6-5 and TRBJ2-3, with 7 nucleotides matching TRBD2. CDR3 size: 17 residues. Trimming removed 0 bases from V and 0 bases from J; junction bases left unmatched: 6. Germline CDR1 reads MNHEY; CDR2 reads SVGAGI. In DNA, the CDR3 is TGTGCCAGCAGTTACTCTGCTAGCGGCACTAGCACAGATACGCAGTATTTT. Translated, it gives CASSYSASGTSTDTQYF.

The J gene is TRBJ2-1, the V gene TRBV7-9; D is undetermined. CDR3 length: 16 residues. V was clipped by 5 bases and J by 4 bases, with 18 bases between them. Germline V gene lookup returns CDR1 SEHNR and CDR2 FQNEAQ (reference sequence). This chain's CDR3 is CASSPLRSDFYNEQFF. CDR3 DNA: TGTGCCAGCAGCCCCCTTCGATCCGATTTTTACAATGAGCAGTTCTTC.

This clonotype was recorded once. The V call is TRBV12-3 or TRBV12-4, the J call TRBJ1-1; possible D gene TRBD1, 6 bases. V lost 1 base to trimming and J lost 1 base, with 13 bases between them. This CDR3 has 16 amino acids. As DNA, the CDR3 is TGTGCCAGCAGTTTAGTGGAAGGGGGAAGGAACACTGAAGCTTTCTTT. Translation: CASSLVEGGRNTEAFF.

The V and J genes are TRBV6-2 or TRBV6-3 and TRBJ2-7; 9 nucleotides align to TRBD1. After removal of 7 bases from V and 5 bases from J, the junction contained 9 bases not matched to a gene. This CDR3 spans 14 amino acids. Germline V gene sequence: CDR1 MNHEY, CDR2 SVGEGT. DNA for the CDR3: TGTGCCAGCACCGCCGGGACAGGGCTTCACGAGCAGTACTTC. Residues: CASTAGTGLHEQYF.

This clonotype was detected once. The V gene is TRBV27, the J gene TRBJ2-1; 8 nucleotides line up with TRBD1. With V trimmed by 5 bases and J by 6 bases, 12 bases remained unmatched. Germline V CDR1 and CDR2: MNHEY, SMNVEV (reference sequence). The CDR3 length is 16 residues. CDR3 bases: TGTGCCAGCAGTCCGCTGGGGGACAGGAACAGCAATGAGCAGTTCTTC. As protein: CASSPLGDRNSNEQFF.

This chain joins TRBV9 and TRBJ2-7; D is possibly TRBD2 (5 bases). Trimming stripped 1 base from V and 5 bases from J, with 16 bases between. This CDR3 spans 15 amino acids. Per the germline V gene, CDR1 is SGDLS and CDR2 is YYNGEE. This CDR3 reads CASSVFRRAVHEQYF. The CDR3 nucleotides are TGTGCCAGCAGCGTATTCAGGCGGGCGGTCCACGAGCAGTACTTC.

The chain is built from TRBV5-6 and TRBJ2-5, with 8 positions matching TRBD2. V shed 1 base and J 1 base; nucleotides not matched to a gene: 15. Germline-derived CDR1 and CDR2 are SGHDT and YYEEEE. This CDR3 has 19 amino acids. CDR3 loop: CASSLPSAGDANLQETQYF. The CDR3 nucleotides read TGTGCCAGCAGCTTGCCCTCAGCGGGGGACGCGAACCTCCAAGAGACCCAGTACTTC. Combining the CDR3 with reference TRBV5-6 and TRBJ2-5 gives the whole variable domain DAGVTQSPTHLIKTRGQQVTLRCSPKSGHDTVSWYQQALGQGPQFIFQYYEEEERQRGNFPDRFSGHQFPNYSSELNVNALLLGDSALYLCASSLPSAGDANLQETQYFGPGTRLLVL.

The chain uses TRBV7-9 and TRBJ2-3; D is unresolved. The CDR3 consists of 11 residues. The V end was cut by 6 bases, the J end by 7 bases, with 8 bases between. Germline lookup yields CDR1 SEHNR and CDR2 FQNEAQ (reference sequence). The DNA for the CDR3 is TGTGCCAGCAGTAATAGGAATACGCAGTATTTT. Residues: CASSNRNTQYF.